This T cell receptor beta chain was sequenced for a study of T-cell memory formation after mild COVID-19. MiXCR, applied by TCRdb to the 5' RACE reads, yields one record per CDR3 protein. The sample lists roughly 400,000 distinct CDR3 sequences; approximately 15% were seen once. There are 16 residues in the CDR3. With 7 bases removed from V and 4 bases from J, the gap between germline ends came to 22 bases. The germline V gene encodes CDR1 SGHTA and CDR2 FQGNSA. This clonotype was seen a handful of times. V usage is TRBV7-2 and J usage is TRBJ1-2, with a tentative D call TRBD1 (5 bases). Sequencing input: PBMCs or a T cell subset sorted from them (not recorded which). This TCR was recovered from a man aged 18 to 29 who had mild COVID-19 (a few samples of this study predate the infection). Cell type and time point are not known. CDR3 residues: CASTSPAQGLGYGYTF. DNA of the CDR3: TGTGCCAGCACCTCCCCAGCGCAGGGCCTTGGCTATGGCTACACCTTC.